The clone carrying this T cell receptor (beta chain) was observed a handful of times. The data derive from a study of patients and donors after allogeneic stem cell transplantation. V lost 0 bases and J 7 bases, leaving 16 bases between the germline ends. CDR1 and CDR2 from the germline V gene are SGDLS and YYNGEE. The CDR3 is made up of 15 amino acids. TCRdb fed the RT-PCR reads into MiXCR, producing one record per CDR3 protein. The sample records about 960,000 distinct CDR3 sequences, 15% to 20% being singletons. The sequenced material came from blood, either unsorted or a sorted T cell fraction (not recorded which). The source is a human donor who was either an allogeneic HSCT recipient or a stem cell or donor lymphocyte infusion donor (not recorded which). It is not recorded whose cells these are; they may come from a transplant donor. The chain recombines TRBV9 with TRBJ1-2; D is perhaps TRBD1 (6 bases). The CDR3 DNA sequence: TGTGCCAGCAGCGTAGAGTTCTCAGGGGTCCTTGGCTACACCTTC. Amino acids: CASSVEFSGVLGYTF.